The 12 T cell receptor beta chains below were found in one sample sequenced in a study of blood T cell repertoires in COVID-19 (TCRdb year 2020). The library relied on the immunoSEQ multiplex PCR assay. This is the immuneACCESS table as TCRdb keeps it, with only in-frame sequences that have V and J called. A part of the clones is gone; compared with another copy, unresolved V genes explain less than half, and the rest is unexplained. The sample table contains some 300,000 clones; only one count was recorded for 88% of them. Of the sample, around 2% is held by the ten largest clones. The specimen was PBMCs or T cells enriched from blood (not recorded which). Receptors were obtained from a woman in her sixties in a cohort exposed to, infected with or recovered from COVID-19 (not recorded which).

The chain uses TRBV30 and TRBJ1-1; D is undetermined. The CDR3 spans 11 residues. The V gene's germline CDR1 is GTSNPN and CDR2 SVGIG (reference sequence). V shed 4 bases and J shed 7 bases, with 10 bases lying between them. This chain's CDR3 is CAWTNLDEAFF. The CDR3 DNA sequence: TGTGCCTGGACGAACTTAGATGAAGCTTTCTTT.

This clone was seen a single time. The genes are TRBV19 and TRBJ2-1; the D gene is possibly TRBD1 (6 bases). V lost 10 bases to trimming and J lost 0 bases, with 16 bases between them. The length of the CDR3 is 15 residues. Germline lookup yields CDR1 LNHDA and CDR2 SQIVND (reference sequence). The CDR3: CATHSGTLSYNEQFF. In DNA, the CDR3 is TGTGCCACTCACTCCGGGACACTCTCCTACAATGAGCAGTTCTTC.

The V and J genes are TRBV9 and TRBJ1-6, with TRBD1 identical over 8 bases. After removal of 4 bases from V and 7 bases from J, the junction contained 7 bases not matched to a gene. This CDR3 is built from 15 residues. Germline V gene lookup returns CDR1 SGDLS and CDR2 YYNGEE. This CDR3 is CASSTPTGVNSPLHF. As DNA, the CDR3 is TGTGCCAGCAGCACGCCGACAGGGGTGAATTCACCCCTCCACTTT. The variable domain in full, completed from reference TRBV9 and TRBJ1-6, reads DSGVTQTPKHLITATGQRVTLRCSPRSGDLSVYWYQQSLDQGLQFLIQYYNGEERAKGNILERFSAQQFPDLHSELNLSSLELGDSALYFCASSTPTGVNSPLHFGNGTRLTVT.

The chain joins TRBV5-4 to TRBJ2-7; a possible D gene is TRBD2 (6 bases). The V end lost 0 bases, the J end lost 0 bases, and 10 bases lay between the germline ends. This CDR3 spans 15 amino acids. Germline V gene data show CDR1 as SGHNT and CDR2 as YYREEE (reference sequence). In nucleotides, the CDR3 is TGTGCCAGCAGCTTGGCCCAGCGGGCCTCCTACGAGCAGTACTTC. Its protein is CASSLAQRASYEQYF.

The rearrangement links TRBV25-1 to TRBJ1-1, with D perhaps TRBD1 (5 bases). V was clipped by 8 bases and J by 3 bases, with 16 bases between them. Germline V gives CDR1 MGHDK, CDR2 SYGVNS. This CDR3 is built from 14 residues. In DNA, the CDR3 is TGTGCCAGCCAACCATGGGGCAGGGACACTGAAGCTTTCTTT. Protein sequence: CASQPWGRDTEAFF.

The rearrangement joins TRBV11-2 to TRBJ2-7; perhaps TRBD1 as D (5 bases). Germline loops: CDR1 SGHAT, CDR2 FQNNGV. There are 16 residues in the CDR3. Between the trimmed V and J ends, which lost 0 bases and 2 bases, there was a span of 14 bases. CDR3 loop: CASSLDQGRVTYEQYF. The CDR3 DNA reads TGTGCCAGCAGCTTAGATCAGGGAAGGGTAACCTACGAGCAGTACTTC.

This chain uses TRBV15 with TRBJ2-2; D is ambiguous. In germline, CDR1 is LNHNV, CDR2 YYDKDF (reference sequence). With 5 bases removed from V and 2 bases from J, the gap between germline ends came to 9 bases. This CDR3 has 14 amino acids. Written as DNA, the CDR3 is TGTGCCACCAGCTACGCTAGAAACACCGGGGAGCTGTTTTTT. It translates to CATSYARNTGELFF.

This chain uses TRBV7-3 with TRBJ1-1, with 10 positions matching TRBD1. CDR3 length: 16 amino acids. Germline-derived CDR1 and CDR2 are SGHTA and FQGTGA. J lost 2 bases, V lost 2 bases, and 5 bases had no gene match. In DNA form, the CDR3 reads TGTGCCAGCAGCTTAGTAGGGACAGGGGTTAACACTGAAGCTTTCTTT. This translates into CASSLVGTGVNTEAFF.

The chain joins TRBV5-1 to TRBJ2-1; TRBD1 might be the D (7 bases). The V end was cut by 1 base, the J end by 4 bases, with 21 bases between. The CDR3 consists of 18 residues. CDR1 and CDR2 from the germline V gene are SGHRS and YFSETQ. The CDR3 protein is CASSLSHLRDRDYNEQFF. The CDR3 nucleotides read TGCGCCAGCAGCTTGAGCCACTTGCGGGACAGAGATTACAATGAGCAGTTCTTC. Using reference TRBV5-1 and TRBJ2-1 for the parts outside the CDR3, the full variable domain is KAGVTQTPRYLIKTRGQQVTLSCSPISGHRSVSWYQQTPGQGLQFLFEYFSETQRNKGNFPGRFSGRQFSNSRSEMNVSTLELGDSALYLCASSLSHLRDRDYNEQFFGPGTRLTVL.

This chain joins TRBV27 and TRBJ1-4; maybe TRBD1 (6 bases). The V end was cut by 9 bases, the J end by 5 bases, with 13 bases between. The CDR3 length is 13 residues. Germline CDR1 MNHEY, CDR2 SMNVEV (reference sequence). The CDR3, as DNA: TGTGCCAGTATGGACAGCAAAAATGAAAAACTGTTTTTT. This gives the protein CASMDSKNEKLFF.

The V gene is TRBV6-1, the J gene TRBJ1-1, with unresolved D. The CDR3 spans 11 residues. Trimming pared 2 bases from V and 9 bases from J, leaving 7 bases between. Germline V gene lookup returns CDR1 MNHNS and CDR2 SASEGT. This chain's CDR3 is CASSEPGQAFF. Written as DNA, the CDR3 is TGTGCCAGCAGTGAACCGGGTCAAGCTTTCTTT.

This clone was seen once. CDR3 residues: CASSLTGGSSYEQYF. The DNA of the CDR3 is TGTGCCAGCAGCTTGACGGGCGGGAGCTCCTACGAGCAGTACTTC. The chain joins TRBV5-4 to TRBJ2-7, with 7 bases identical to TRBD2. The CDR3 has 15 residues. CDR1 SGHNT and CDR2 YYREEE come from the germline V gene (reference sequence). The V segment lost 1 base and the J segment 0 bases; nucleotides outside the gene matches: 4.